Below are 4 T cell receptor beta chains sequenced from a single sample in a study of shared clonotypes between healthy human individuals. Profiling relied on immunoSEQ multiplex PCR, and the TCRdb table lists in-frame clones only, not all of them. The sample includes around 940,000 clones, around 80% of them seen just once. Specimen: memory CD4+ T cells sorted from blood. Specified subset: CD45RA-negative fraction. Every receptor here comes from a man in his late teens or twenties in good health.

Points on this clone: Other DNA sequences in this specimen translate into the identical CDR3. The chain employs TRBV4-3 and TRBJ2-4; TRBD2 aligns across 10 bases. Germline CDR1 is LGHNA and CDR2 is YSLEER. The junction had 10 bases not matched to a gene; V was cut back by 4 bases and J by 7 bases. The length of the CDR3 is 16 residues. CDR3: CASSLGTSGEGNIQYF. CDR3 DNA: TGCGCCAGCAGCCTGGGAACTAGCGGGGAAGGGAACATTCAGTACTTC.

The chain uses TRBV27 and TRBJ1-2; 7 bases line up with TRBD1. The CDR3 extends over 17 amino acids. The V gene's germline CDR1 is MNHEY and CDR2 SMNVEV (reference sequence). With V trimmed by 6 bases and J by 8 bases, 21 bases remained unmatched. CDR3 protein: CASSQRGTAQKHGGYTF. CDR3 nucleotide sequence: TGTGCCAGCAGCCAAAGGGGGACAGCGCAAAAACACGGGGGCTACACCTTC.

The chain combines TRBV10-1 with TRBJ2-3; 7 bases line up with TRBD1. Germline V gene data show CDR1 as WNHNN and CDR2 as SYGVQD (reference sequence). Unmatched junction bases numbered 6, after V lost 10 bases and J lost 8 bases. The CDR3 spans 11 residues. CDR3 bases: TGCGCCACACAGGGGTTGGGTACGCAGTATTTT. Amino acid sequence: CATQGLGTQYF.

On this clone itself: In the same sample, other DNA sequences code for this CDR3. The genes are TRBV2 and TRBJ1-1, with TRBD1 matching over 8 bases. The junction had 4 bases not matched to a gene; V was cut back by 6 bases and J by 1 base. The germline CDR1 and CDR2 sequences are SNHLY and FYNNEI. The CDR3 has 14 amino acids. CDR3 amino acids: CASREGTGNTEAFF. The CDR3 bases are TGTGCCAGCAGGGAGGGGACAGGGAACACTGAAGCTTTCTTT.